These 21 T cell receptor beta chains share one sample of origin, sequenced in a study of OX40 agonist ivuxolimab in advanced cancers. Clones were sequenced by immunoSEQ multiplex PCR, and TCRdb holds only the in-frame ones, with some missing. The sample comprises 30,000 to 40,000 clones, roughly 83% of which are singletons, and 20% to 25% rests with the top ten. This material consisted of CD4+ or CD8+ T cells sorted from blood, taken in a trial of the OX40 agonist ivuxolimab. The receptors were sampled from an adult with an advanced solid tumor such as melanoma, head and neck, liver or kidney cancer.

This chain joins TRBV5-4 and TRBJ2-1, with D perhaps TRBD2 (5 bases). In germline, CDR1 is SGHNT, CDR2 YYREEE (reference sequence). V was trimmed by 4 bases and J by 4 bases, leaving 18 bases between them. The CDR3 runs to 16 residues. The CDR3 sequence is CASSQDTSGPYNEQFF. The CDR3 coding sequence is TGTGCCAGCAGCCAAGATACCAGCGGCCCATACAATGAGCAGTTCTTC.

The chain uses TRBV9 and TRBJ1-2, with a weak D call TRBD1 (5 bases). Trimming shortened V by 3 bases and J by 4 bases, and 10 bases separated the two germline ends. There are 13 residues in the CDR3. CDR1 is SGDLS, CDR2 YYNGEE, per germline. CDR3 protein: CASSGGDVYGYTF. The CDR3 bases are TGTGCCAGCAGCGGAGGGGACGTCTATGGCTACACCTTC. Full variable domain (outside the CDR3, taken from reference TRBV9 and TRBJ1-2): DSGVTQTPKHLITATGQRVTLRCSPRSGDLSVYWYQQSLDQGLQFLIQYYNGEERAKGNILERFSAQQFPDLHSELNLSSLELGDSALYFCASSGGDVYGYTFGSGTRLTVV.

This clone occurred once. This rearrangement joins TRBV29-1 to TRBJ1-2; D ambiguous. Trimming took 7 bases from V and 4 from J, leaving 10 bases between them. The CDR3 is made up of 11 amino acids. Germline V gene data show CDR1 as SQVTM and CDR2 as ANQGSEA. The CDR3 protein is CSATGVYGYTF. The CDR3 DNA reads TGCAGCGCCACCGGGGTCTATGGCTACACCTTC.

The CDR3 bases are TGTGCCAGCAGCCACCTACAGGGGTCAGACAATGAGCAGTTCTTC. This gives the protein CASSHLQGSDNEQFF. The chain joins TRBV14 to TRBJ2-1, with TRBD1 matching over 7 bases. V lost 3 bases to trimming and J lost 5 bases; unmatched junction nucleotides: 7. The CDR3 loop spans 15 amino acids. Looked up from germline, CDR1 is SGHDN and CDR2 is FVKESK. Using reference TRBV14 and TRBJ2-1 for the parts outside the CDR3, the full variable domain is EAGVTQFPSHSVIEKGQTVTLRCDPISGHDNLYWYRRVMGKEIKFLLHFVKESKQDESGMPNNRFLAERTGGTYSTLKVQPAELEDSGVYFCASSHLQGSDNEQFFGPGTRLTVL.

A single count supports this clone. The V gene is TRBV28, the J gene TRBJ2-3, with TRBD2 matching 8 bases. Looked up from germline, CDR1 is MDHEN and CDR2 is SYDVKM. The CDR3 runs to 15 residues. Trimming cost V 7 bases and J 4 bases; bases outside gene matches: 10. CDR3 amino acids: CASKRPAGAPDTQYF. The CDR3 DNA follows: TGTGCCAGCAAACGACCAGCGGGAGCTCCAGATACGCAGTATTTT.

Comments on this clone: This sample includes further DNA sequences coding for the same CDR3. The J gene is TRBJ2-7, the V gene TRBV27; D gene uncertain. From germline, CDR1 is MNHEY and CDR2 SMNVEV (reference sequence). This CDR3 is built from 13 residues. V lost 0 bases to trimming and J lost 2 bases, with 5 bases between them. CDR3 region: CASSLSGPYEQYF. The CDR3 bases are TGTGCCAGCAGTTTATCCGGACCCTACGAGCAGTACTTC.

V and J are TRBV6-1 and TRBJ2-1; maybe TRBD2 (7 bases). The germline CDR1 and CDR2 sequences are MNHNS and SASEGT. V shed 4 bases and J shed 5 bases, with 21 bases lying between them. CDR3 length equals 17 residues. CDR3 coding DNA: TGTGCCAGCAGTGGGGGACATTCCCTCGGGGGGAACAATGAGCAGTTCTTC. Encoded protein: CASSGGHSLGGNNEQFF.

The chain uses TRBV9 and TRBJ2-7; 7 positions match TRBD1. Germline-derived CDR1 and CDR2 are SGDLS and YYNGEE. The CDR3 covers 15 residues. Germline trimming cut 7 bases from V and 0 bases from J; bases unmatched to any gene: 10. The CDR3 is CASGPSGGASYEQYF. CDR3 DNA: TGTGCCAGCGGACCCTCAGGGGGAGCCTCCTACGAGCAGTACTTC.

This sequence joins TRBV7-8 and TRBJ2-1; D tentatively fits TRBD1 or TRBD2 (5 bases each). Between the trimmed V and J ends, which lost 5 bases and 8 bases, there was a span of 13 bases. This CDR3 has 13 residues. Germline V CDR1 and CDR2: SGHVS, FQNEAQ. This CDR3 is CASSLPPGHEQFF. In DNA form, the CDR3 reads TGTGCCAGCAGCCTGCCACCGGGACATGAGCAGTTCTTC.

This chain uses TRBV9 with TRBJ1-2, with 7 bases lining up with TRBD1. The CDR3 has 16 amino acids. The germline V gene has CDR1 SGDLS and CDR2 YYNGEE. Trimming at V came to 0 bases and at J to 5 bases, leaving 10 bases not matched to a gene. In nucleotides, the CDR3 is TGTGCCAGCAGCGTAGAAGGATCAGGGGGGATTTATGGCTACACCTTC. The encoded protein is CASSVEGSGGIYGYTF.

This chain links TRBV29-1 with TRBJ1-1; tentative D call: TRBD1 (5 bases). The CDR3 runs to 14 residues. The V gene's germline CDR1 is SQVTM and CDR2 ANQGSEA. V was shortened by 5 bases and J by 6 bases, with 19 bases between the two germline ends. As DNA, the CDR3 is TGCAGCGTTCCCGGCCCGGCCCGAGGGGCTGAAGCTTTCTTT. Encoded protein: CSVPGPARGAEAFF.

There are a few counts of this clone. Other nucleotide sequences from this sample produce the same CDR3. The chain's CDR3 is CASSSSTGELFF. The CDR3 DNA is TGTGCCAGCAGCTCTAGCACCGGGGAGCTGTTTTTT. V and J are TRBV7-3 and TRBJ2-2, with D hard to call. The CDR3 has 12 amino acids. Deletions cut 4 bases from V and 4 bases from J, with 4 bases between. The germline V gene has CDR1 SGHTA and CDR2 FQGTGA.

This sequence joins TRBV7-3 and TRBJ2-5; 15 positions agree with TRBD2. CDR1 is SGHTA, CDR2 FQGTGA, per germline. The V segment lost 4 bases and the J segment 10 bases; nucleotides outside the gene matches: 4. The CDR3 consists of 14 residues. This chain's CDR3 is CASSSGLAGGLQYF. CDR3 in DNA: TGTGCCAGCAGCTCGGGACTAGCGGGGGGCCTCCAGTACTTC.

V usage is TRBV7-2 and J usage is TRBJ2-6; D gene unclear. CDR3 length: 18 amino acids. Germline V gives CDR1 SGHTA, CDR2 FQGNSA. V lost 5 bases and J lost 0, with 17 bases in between. The CDR3 loop is CASSPPSIQSSGANVLTF. CDR3 sequence (DNA): TGTGCCAGCAGCCCCCCCTCCATACAAAGCTCTGGGGCCAACGTCCTGACTTTC.

The count of this clone is one. The rearrangement joins TRBV10-3 to TRBJ2-7; D may be TRBD1 (5 bases). Per germline, CDR1 ENHRY and CDR2 SYGVKD. V lost 7 bases to trimming and J lost 1 base, with 14 bases between them. The CDR3 has 14 residues. CDR3 DNA sequence: TGTGCCATCAATGACGACAGATTTTCCTACGAGCAGTACTTC. Translating it yields CAINDDRFSYEQYF.

The chain employs TRBV6-4 and TRBJ2-1; the match to TRBD1 covers 8 bases. The germline CDR1 and CDR2 sequences are MRHNA and SNTAGT. The trim removed 2 bases at V and 7 bases at J, leaving 10 bases unmatched. The CDR3 contains 16 residues. In DNA, the CDR3 is TGTGCCAGCAGTGACACCGACAGGGGTAGTACAAATGAGCAGTTCTTC. As protein: CASSDTDRGSTNEQFF.

The CDR3 sequence is CASSLGVAGAYNEQFF. Written as DNA, the CDR3 is TGTGCCAGCAGCTTGGGGGTAGCGGGAGCCTACAATGAGCAGTTCTTC. V is TRBV5-4 and J is TRBJ2-1; 9 positions agree with TRBD2. Germline CDR1 and CDR2: SGHNT and YYREEE (reference sequence). This CDR3 is 16 amino acids long. V dropped 0 bases and J dropped 2; count of bases not matched to a gene: 3.

V and J are TRBV6-1 and TRBJ2-7, with D unresolved. The length of the CDR3 is 13 residues. CDR1 and CDR2 from the germline V gene are MNHNS and SASEGT. V was clipped by 8 bases and J by 0 bases, with 11 bases between them. In nucleotides, the CDR3 is TGTGCCAGCGACGGCTATAGCTCCTACGAGCAGTACTTC. Translated: CASDGYSSYEQYF.

V usage is TRBV29-1 and J usage is TRBJ1-4; D is undetermined. V lost 6 bases and J 4 bases, leaving 12 bases between the germline ends. From germline, CDR1 is SQVTM and CDR2 ANQGSEA. The CDR3 runs to 13 residues. Here the CDR3 reads CSVHHPLNEKLFF. The CDR3 nucleotides read TGCAGCGTCCACCATCCCCTTAATGAAAAACTGTTTTTT.

This rearrangement joins TRBV30 to TRBJ1-2; D is ambiguous. CDR1 is GTSNPN and CDR2 is SVGIG in the germline V gene (reference sequence). Trimming removed 0 bases from V and 2 bases from J, with 7 bases in between. The CDR3 consists of 13 residues. Here the CDR3 reads CAWSVLGNYGYTF. The CDR3 DNA follows: TGTGCCTGGAGTGTTCTAGGAAACTATGGCTACACCTTC.

The V call is TRBV28, the J call TRBJ1-2; no definite D call. The CDR3 contains 17 residues. Germline V lookup: CDR1 MDHEN, CDR2 SYDVKM. V was shortened by 3 bases and J by 4 bases, with 21 bases between the two germline ends. CDR3 sequence reads: CASSFLAPMSDRYGYTF. In DNA, the CDR3 is TGTGCCAGCAGTTTTCTTGCCCCGATGAGTGATCGCTATGGCTACACCTTC.